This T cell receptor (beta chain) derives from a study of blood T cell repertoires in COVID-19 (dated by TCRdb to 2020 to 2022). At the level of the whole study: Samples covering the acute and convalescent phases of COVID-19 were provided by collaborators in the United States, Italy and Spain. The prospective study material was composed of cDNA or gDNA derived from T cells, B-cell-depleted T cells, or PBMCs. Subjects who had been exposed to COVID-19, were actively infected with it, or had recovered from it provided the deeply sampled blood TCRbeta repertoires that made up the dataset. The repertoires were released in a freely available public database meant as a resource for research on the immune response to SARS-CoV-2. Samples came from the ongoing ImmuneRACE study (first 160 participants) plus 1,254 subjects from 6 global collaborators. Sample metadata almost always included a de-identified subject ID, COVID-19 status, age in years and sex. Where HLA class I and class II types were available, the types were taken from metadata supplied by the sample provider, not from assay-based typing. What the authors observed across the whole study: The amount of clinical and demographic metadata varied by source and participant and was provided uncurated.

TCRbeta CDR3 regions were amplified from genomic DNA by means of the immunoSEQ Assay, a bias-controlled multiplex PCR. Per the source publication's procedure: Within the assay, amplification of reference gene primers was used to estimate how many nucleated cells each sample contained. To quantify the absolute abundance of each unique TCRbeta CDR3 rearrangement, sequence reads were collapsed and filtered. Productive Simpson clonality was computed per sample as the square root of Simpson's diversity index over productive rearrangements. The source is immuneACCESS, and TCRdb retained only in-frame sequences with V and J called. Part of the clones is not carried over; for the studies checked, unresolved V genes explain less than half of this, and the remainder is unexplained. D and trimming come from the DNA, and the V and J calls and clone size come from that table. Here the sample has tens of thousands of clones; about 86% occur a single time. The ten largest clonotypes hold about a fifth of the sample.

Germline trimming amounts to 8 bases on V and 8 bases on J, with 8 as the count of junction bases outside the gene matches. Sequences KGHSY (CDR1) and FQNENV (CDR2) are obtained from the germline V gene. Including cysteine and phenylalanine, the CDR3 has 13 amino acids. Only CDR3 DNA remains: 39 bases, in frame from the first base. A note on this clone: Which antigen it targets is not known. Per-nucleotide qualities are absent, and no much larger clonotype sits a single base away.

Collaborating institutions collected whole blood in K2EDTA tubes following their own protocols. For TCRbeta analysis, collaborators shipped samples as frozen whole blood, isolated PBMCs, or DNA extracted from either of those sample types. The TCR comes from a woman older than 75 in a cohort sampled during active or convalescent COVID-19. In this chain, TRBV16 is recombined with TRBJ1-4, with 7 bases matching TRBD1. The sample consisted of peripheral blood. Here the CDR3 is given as CASAIGTAEKLFF. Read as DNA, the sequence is TGTGCCAGCGCAATTGGGACAGCCGAAAAACTGTTTTTT.